The T cell receptor beta chain under discussion was sequenced for a study of T cells in tuberculosis. Study-level background: In South Africa, adults with active tuberculosis were compared with IGRA-negative and latently infected IGRA-positive adolescents. Regarding the study as a whole: The TCR-beta difference was not significant; alpha differences partly reflected length.

The protocol was immunoSEQ multiplex PCR, while the TCRdb copy is restricted to in-frame clones and leaves out a portion. The data hold tens of thousands of clones, with approximately 93% observed a single time. Only a few counts were recorded for this clone. The target antigen is unknown. Germline V gene lookup returns CDR1 MNHNS and CDR2 SASEGT. Losses at the gene ends were 8 bases for V and 7 bases for J; bases not matched to a gene: 6. This CDR3 is built from 13 residues. Time point noted: new active TB diagnosis, blood taken before or within 7 days of starting treatment. The V and J genes are TRBV6-1 and TRBJ2-7, with 12 bases identical to TRBD1. Specimen: PBMCs, collected at tuberculosis diagnosis. This TCR came from an adult with tuberculosis. CDR3 protein: CASEGQGAREQYF. The CDR3 bases are TGTGCCAGCGAGGGACAGGGGGCGCGGGAGCAGTACTTC.